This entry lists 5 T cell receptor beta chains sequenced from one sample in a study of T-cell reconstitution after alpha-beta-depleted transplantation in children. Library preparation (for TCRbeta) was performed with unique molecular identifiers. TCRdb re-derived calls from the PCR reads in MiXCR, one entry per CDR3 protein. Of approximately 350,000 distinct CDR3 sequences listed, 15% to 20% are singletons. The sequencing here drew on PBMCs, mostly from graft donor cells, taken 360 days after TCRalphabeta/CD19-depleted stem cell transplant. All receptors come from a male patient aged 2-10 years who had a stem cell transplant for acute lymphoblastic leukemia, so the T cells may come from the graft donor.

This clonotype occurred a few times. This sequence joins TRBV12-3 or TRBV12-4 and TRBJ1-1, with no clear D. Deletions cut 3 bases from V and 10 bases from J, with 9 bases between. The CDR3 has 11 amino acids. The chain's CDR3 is CASSFGPGAFF. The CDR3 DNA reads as TGTGCCAGCAGTTTCGGCCCCGGAGCTTTCTTT.

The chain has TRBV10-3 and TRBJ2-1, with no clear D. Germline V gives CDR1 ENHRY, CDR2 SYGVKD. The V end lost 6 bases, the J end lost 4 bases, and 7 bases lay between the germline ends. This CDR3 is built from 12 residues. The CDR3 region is CAIRAAYNEQFF. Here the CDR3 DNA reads TGTGCCATCAGAGCCGCATACAATGAGCAGTTCTTC.

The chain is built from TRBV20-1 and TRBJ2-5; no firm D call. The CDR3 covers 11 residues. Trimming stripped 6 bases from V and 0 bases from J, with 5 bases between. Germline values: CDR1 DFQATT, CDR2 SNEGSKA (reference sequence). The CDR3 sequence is CSAQYQETQYF. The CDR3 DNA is TGCAGTGCACAGTACCAAGAGACCCAGTACTTC.

CDR3 bases: TGTGCCATCCAAACTAGCGAATACAATGAGCAGTTCTTC. As protein: CAIQTSEYNEQFF. V and J are TRBV7-9 and TRBJ2-1, with 7 bases aligning to TRBD2. The CDR3 sequence is 13 residues long. Germline CDR1 SEHNR, CDR2 FQNEAQ (reference sequence). Trimming removed 10 bases from V and 4 bases from J; junction bases left unmatched: 7.

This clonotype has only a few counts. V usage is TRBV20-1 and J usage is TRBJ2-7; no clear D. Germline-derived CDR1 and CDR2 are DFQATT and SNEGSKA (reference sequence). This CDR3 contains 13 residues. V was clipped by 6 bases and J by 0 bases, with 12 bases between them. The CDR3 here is CSATGPFSYEQYF. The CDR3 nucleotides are TGCAGTGCCACCGGGCCCTTCTCCTACGAGCAGTACTTC.